This section outlines one T cell receptor (beta chain) sequence together with its context. Its cognate antigen has yet to be identified. Per-base qualities were not stored, and no clone one base away is much larger. The record originates from a study of T-cell memory formation after mild COVID-19 (dated by TCRdb to the early 2020s). Background for the entire study: TCR sequence clusters from the two donors were largely donor specific. Two young, previously healthy adult volunteers made up the cohort, one male and one female. T-cell clones expanding and contracting after mild COVID-19 in a couple of donors were tracked by longitudinal TCRalpha and TCRbeta repertoire sequencing. What the authors observed across the whole study: Contracting CD4+ clones were found mainly in CM and EM memory subsets, while CD8+ clones were enriched in EMRA. Some responding clones were detected in pre-infection memory, which suggested that pre-existing cross-reactive memory T cells had joined the SARS-CoV-2 response. The study covered only two mild cases, and larger cohorts including severe cases with pre-infection samples were considered necessary. From day 15 to 85, contracting clones showed balanced CD4/CD8 phenotypes, whereas a second wave of clones that expanded from day 15 to 37 leaned towards CD4+. SARS-CoV-2 specificity of the second-wave clones peaking on day 37 was not confirmed.

Sequencing used an Illumina NovaSeq 6000. TCRalpha and TCRbeta cDNA libraries were built by 5'RACE with constant-segment primers, adding sample barcodes and unique molecular identifiers. RNA was extracted from every sample with Trizol reagent. Libraries were amplified in two PCR steps, with a second sample barcode and Illumina TruSeq adapters added in the second step. Libraries were sequenced on an Illumina NovaSeq with 2 x 150 bp paired-end reads. Processing in the source paper ran as follows. Reads were demultiplexed and collapsed into UMI-guided consensus sequences with migec v1.2.7. Using mixcr v2.1.11, the UMI consensuses were aligned to TRA and TRB V and J templates and assembled into clonotypes. Expanded or contracted clonotypes were those called significant by both edgeR and NoisET, with noise models trained on biological replicates. For edgeR calls, a false discovery rate-adjusted p below 0.01 and a log2 fold-change threshold of 1 were applied. As an exploratory analysis of dynamics, PCA with hierarchical clustering was applied to max-normalized trajectories of the 1000 most abundant clonotypes. Each responding clone was given a CD4 or CD8 phenotype based on the CD4+ and CD8+ repertoires, which had been sequenced separately. TCRdb took the public reads, trimmed them with fastp at Q25, ran MiXCR for clone calling and kept in-frame beta chains. Each CDR3 protein gets just one entry, which takes the most common genes and DNA from the rows behind it. TCRdb's processing, not the authors', yielded these V and J calls. This sample has 300,000 to 350,000 distinct CDR3 sequences in its table, and less than 20% of those were observed once. The ten largest clones represent 21% of the sample.

V drops 6 bases and J drops 7 bases, leaving 19 bases in between. CDR1 and CDR2 (SGHRS, YFSETQ) derive from the germline V gene. The CDR3 runs 14 residues from the cysteine to the phenylalanine. Kept here is only the CDR3 DNA, which spans 42 bases and is read in frame from base 1. Ficoll-Paque density gradient centrifugation was the method used to isolate PBMCs. The sequenced material came from PBMCs or a T cell subset sorted from them (not recorded which). The clonotype comes from a man aged 18 to 30 who had mild COVID-19 (a few samples of this study predate the infection). The sample titles of this study are shuffled in the database, so cell type and time point are left out; the donor was told from shared clones. The V and J segments used are TRBV5-1 and TRBJ2-5, and TRBD2 may be the D gene, going by 5 matching bases. The sequence in DNA is TGCGCCAGCACCCCTTCTGCCGTCCGGGGGACCCAGTACTTC. Its translation reads: CASTPSAVRGTQYF.